The text below deals with one TCR beta chain. The naive CD8 fraction comprised CD45RO-negative cells positively selected for CCR7 and excluded terminally differentiated effector memory CD45RA+ cells. Profiling relied on immunoSEQ multiplex PCR, and the TCRdb table lists in-frame clones only, not all of them. The sample lists 750,000 to 1,000,000 clones; over 90% were seen once. This entry is derived from a study of shared clonotypes between healthy human individuals. V was cut by 4 bases and J by 6 bases, with 10 bases left in between. Germline lookup yields CDR1 SGHDN and CDR2 FVKESK. There are 12 residues in the CDR3.

This TCR derives from a man aged 25 to 40 in good health. V and J are TRBV14 and TRBJ2-7; D may be TRBD1 or TRBD2 (5 bases each). Sequenced sample: naive CD8+ T cells sorted from blood. CDR3 nucleotide sequence: TGTGCCAGCAGCCCGGGACCGGGCGAGCAGTACTTC. It codes for CASSPGPGEQYF.